What follows describes a single TCR beta chain. Its specificity is unknown. This entry belongs to a study of molecular identifiers for immune sequencing clone quantification. Study results and caveats: Over 97% of CMV-specific effector molecules, but under 1% of naive ones, were in clones above 20 copies.

Methods described previously were used for bulk TCR libraries, and listed TCR primers were applied. MiXCR, applied by TCRdb to the PCR reads, yields one record per CDR3 protein. The repertoire holds approximately 590,000 distinct CDR3 sequences, 25% seen once, with about 0.81% in the top ten. J lost 5 bases, V lost 2 bases, and 6 bases had no gene match. Germline CDR1 is SGHAT and CDR2 is FQDESV (reference sequence). CDR3 length equals 14 residues. Every naive CD8 library was made from between roughly 17,000 and 1,000,000 sorted cells with 10%, 30% or 50% RNA. Sorting defined naive CD8 T cells as CD8+CD4-CCR7+CD45RA+.

Sequences were obtained from naive CD8+ T cells from blood, with Jurkat cell RNA spiked in. As to subset: FACS-sorted CD8+CD4-CCR7+CD45RA+ naive T cells. The TCR sequence derives from a human donor in good health. Some libraries in this study had Jurkat cell RNA spiked in. V gene TRBV11-1 combines with J gene TRBJ2-7; 7 bases are a match to TRBD1. The CDR3 nucleotides are TGTGCCAGCAGCTTAAGTCAGGGGGTCCACGAGCAGTACTTC. Protein product: CASSLSQGVHEQYF.